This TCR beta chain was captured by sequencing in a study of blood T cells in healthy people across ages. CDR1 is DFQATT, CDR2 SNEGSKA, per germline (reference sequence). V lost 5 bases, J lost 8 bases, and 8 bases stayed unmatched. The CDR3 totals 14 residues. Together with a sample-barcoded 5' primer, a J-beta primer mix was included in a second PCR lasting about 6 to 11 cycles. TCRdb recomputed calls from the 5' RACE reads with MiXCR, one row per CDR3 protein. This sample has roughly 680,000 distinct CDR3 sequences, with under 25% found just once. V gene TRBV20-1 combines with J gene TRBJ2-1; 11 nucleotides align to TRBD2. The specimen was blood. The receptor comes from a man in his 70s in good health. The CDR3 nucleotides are TGCAGTGCTTTACTAGCGGGAGTTCCGGATGAGCAGTTCTTC. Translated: CSALLAGVPDEQFF.